This T cell receptor (beta chain) was sequenced for a study of tumor-infiltrating lymphocytes in primary liver carcinoma. TCR beta cDNA was reverse-transcribed from around 0.55 ug of total RNA. The reaction used a constant-region primer and ProtoScript II reverse transcriptase. ARM-PCR, slightly modified, supplied the TCR beta libraries through three nested multiplex PCR rounds. TRBV1-TRBV30 forward primers paired with a C-beta reverse primer were used in the first two PCR rounds, which ran approximately 10 cycles each. One entry per CDR3 protein, called by TCRdb with MiXCR from the multiplex PCR reads. This repertoire shows about 43,000 distinct CDR3 sequences, about three quarters found once; its top ten account for about 19%. Co-extracting RNA and DNA was done with 20-30 mg of unsorted bulk tissue as input. Surgeons treated the primary liver carcinoma of the patients by surgical resection. About this clonotype: Its antigen is not identified. One end of the junction fails to match germline, which may point to a read error.

The CDR3 has 14 amino acids. Germline V CDR1 and CDR2: SQVTM, ANQGSEA. The study, taken as a whole, reports: A fraction of only about 7.5-25% of top clones appeared in all five tumor regions.

The TCR comes from a man between 40 and 49 years old with primary liver carcinoma and hepatitis B virus infection. The chain couples TRBV29-1 to TRBJ2-4; 10 bases are a match to TRBD1. Sample: liver tumor tissue from sampling region 2. Noted subset: tumor region T2, inferior pole. The CDR3 DNA is TGCGGCGTTGCCCACGGGACAGGGGAGTACATTCAGTACTTC. Translation gives CGVAHGTGEYIQYF.